The present T cell receptor (beta chain) was sequenced within a study of beta chain features in type 1 diabetes. On this clone itself: The antigen is unknown.

Study results and caveats: Moderate yet significant TCRB CDR3 shortening was seen in Type 1 diabetes patients in all four CD4+ subsets.

The sequenced template was cDNA made from the entire isolated RNA. Sequencing used immunoSEQ multiplex PCR; TCRdb keeps in-frame clones, though not all of them. The data show around 250,000 clones, around 20% seen once. Per germline, CDR1 ENHRY and CDR2 SYGVKD. The CDR3 length is 15 residues. Deletions cut 4 bases from V and 3 bases from J, with 12 bases between. Sequenced sample: naive CD4+ T cells from blood. This chain connects TRBV10-3 to TRBJ2-2, with a possible D match to TRBD1 (6 bases). This clonotype originated in a middle-aged woman with type 1 diabetes. CDR3 sequence: CAISVRGHYTGELFF. In nucleotides, the CDR3 is TGTGCCATCAGTGTTAGGGGACACTACACCGGGGAGCTGTTTTTT.